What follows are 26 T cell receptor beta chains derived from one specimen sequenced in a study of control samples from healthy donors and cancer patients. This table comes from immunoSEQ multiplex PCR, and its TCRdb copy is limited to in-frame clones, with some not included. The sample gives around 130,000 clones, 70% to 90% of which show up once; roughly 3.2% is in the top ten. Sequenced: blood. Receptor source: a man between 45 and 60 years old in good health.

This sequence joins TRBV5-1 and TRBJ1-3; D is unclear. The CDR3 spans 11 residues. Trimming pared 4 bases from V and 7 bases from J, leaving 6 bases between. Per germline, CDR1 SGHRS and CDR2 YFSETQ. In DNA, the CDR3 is TGCGCCAGCAGCCCCGGGAACACCATATATTTT. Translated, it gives CASSPGNTIYF.

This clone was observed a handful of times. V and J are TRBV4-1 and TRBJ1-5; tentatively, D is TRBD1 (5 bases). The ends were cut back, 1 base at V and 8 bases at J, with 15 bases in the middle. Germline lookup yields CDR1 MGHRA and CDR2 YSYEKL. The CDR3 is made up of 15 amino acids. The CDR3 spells CASSQVLRGDKPQHF. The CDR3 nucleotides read TGCGCCAGCAGCCAAGTGCTAAGGGGAGATAAGCCCCAGCATTTT.

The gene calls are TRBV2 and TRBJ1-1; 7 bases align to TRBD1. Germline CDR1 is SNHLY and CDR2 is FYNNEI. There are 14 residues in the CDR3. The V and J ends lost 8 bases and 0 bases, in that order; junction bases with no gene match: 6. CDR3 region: CASRGQSMNTEAFF. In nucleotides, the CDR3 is TGTGCCAGCCGGGGACAGTCGATGAACACTGAAGCTTTCTTT.

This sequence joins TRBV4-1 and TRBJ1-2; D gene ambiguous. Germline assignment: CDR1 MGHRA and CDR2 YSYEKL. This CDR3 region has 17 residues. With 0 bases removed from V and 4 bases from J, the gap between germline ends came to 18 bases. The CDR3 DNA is TGCGCCAGCAGCCAAGATATTCGGGCAGCGAGAGGCTATGGCTACACCTTC. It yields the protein CASSQDIRAARGYGYTF.

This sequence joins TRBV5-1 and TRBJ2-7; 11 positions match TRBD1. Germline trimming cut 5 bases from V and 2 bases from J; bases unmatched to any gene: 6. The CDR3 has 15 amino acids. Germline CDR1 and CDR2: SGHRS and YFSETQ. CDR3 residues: CASRDLGQGAYEQYF. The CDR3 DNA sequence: TGCGCCAGCAGAGACCTGGGACAGGGGGCCTACGAGCAGTACTTC.

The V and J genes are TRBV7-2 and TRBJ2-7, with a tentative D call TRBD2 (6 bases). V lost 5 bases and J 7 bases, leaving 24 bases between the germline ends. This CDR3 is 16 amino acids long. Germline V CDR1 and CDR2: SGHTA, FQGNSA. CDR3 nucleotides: TGTGCCAGCAGCCCCGCCATCGGGGACTCGGCGAGAGAGCAGTACTTC. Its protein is CASSPAIGDSAREQYF.

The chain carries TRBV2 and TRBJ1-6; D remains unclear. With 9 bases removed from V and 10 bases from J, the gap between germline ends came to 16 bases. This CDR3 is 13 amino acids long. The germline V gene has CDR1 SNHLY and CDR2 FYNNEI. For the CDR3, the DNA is TGTGCCAGTACACGGCCAGTGGGATCACCCCTCCACTTT. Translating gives CASTRPVGSPLHF.

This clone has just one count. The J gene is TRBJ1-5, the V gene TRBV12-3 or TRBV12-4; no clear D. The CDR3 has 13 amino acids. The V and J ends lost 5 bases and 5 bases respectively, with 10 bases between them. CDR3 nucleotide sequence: TGTGCCAGCAGTCAGCGCCCAGATCAGCCCCAGCATTTT. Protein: CASSQRPDQPQHF.

The CDR3 loop reads CANRGGNQETQYF. CDR3 DNA: TGTGCCAACCGAGGGGGGAACCAAGAGACCCAGTACTTC. This chain joins TRBV6-5 and TRBJ2-5; D is tentatively TRBD1 or TRBD2 (6 bases each). Germline assignment: CDR1 MNHEY and CDR2 SVGAGI. The germline V and J ends were trimmed by 10 bases and 0 bases, with 12 bases remaining between them. The CDR3 length is 13 residues.

The CDR3 DNA follows: TGTGCCAGCAGCGTCCTATTTTCCTACGAGCAGTACTTC. Translation: CASSVLFSYEQYF. This rearrangement joins TRBV2 to TRBJ2-7, with D unresolved. Per germline, CDR1 SNHLY and CDR2 FYNNEI. With 6 bases removed from V and 1 base from J, the gap between germline ends came to 10 bases. This CDR3 has 13 residues.

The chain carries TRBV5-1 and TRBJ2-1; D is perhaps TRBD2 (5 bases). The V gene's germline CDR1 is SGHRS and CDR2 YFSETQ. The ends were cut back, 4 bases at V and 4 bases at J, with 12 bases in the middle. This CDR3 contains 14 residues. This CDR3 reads CASSPASGYNEQFF. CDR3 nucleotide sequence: TGCGCCAGCAGCCCCGCATCGGGATACAATGAGCAGTTCTTC.

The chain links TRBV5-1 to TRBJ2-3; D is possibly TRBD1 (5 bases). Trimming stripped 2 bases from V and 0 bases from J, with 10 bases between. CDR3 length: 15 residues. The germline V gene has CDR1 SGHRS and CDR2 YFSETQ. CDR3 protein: CASSFRQGSTDTQYF. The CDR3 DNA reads TGCGCCAGCAGCTTCCGGCAGGGTAGCACAGATACGCAGTATTTT.

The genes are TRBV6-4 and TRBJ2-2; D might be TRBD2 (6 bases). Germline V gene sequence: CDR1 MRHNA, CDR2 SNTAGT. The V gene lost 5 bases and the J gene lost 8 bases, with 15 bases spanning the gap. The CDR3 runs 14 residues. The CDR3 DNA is TGTGCCAGCAGTTCGGGACGGGGGACGGGGGAGCTGTTTTTT. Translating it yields CASSSGRGTGELFF.

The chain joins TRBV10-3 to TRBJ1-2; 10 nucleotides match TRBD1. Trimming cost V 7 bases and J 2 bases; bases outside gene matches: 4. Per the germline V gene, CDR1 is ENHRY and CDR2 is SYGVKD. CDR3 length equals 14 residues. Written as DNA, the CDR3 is TGTGCCATCACGAAGGGACAGGGGAACTATGGCTACACCTTC. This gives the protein CAITKGQGNYGYTF.

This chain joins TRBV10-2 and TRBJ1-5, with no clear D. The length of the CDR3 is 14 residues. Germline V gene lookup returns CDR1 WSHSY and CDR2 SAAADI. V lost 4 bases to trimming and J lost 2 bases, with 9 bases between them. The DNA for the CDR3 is TGCGCCAGCAGTGGGGAAAGGCGCAATCAGCCCCAGCATTTT. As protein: CASSGERRNQPQHF.

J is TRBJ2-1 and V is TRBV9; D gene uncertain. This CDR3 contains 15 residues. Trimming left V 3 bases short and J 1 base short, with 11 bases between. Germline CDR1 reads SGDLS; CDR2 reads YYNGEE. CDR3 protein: CASSAEVESYNEQFF. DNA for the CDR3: TGTGCCAGCAGCGCCGAGGTCGAGTCCTACAATGAGCAGTTCTTC. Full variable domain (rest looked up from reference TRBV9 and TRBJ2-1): DSGVTQTPKHLITATGQRVTLRCSPRSGDLSVYWYQQSLDQGLQFLIQYYNGEERAKGNILERFSAQQFPDLHSELNLSSLELGDSALYFCASSAEVESYNEQFFGPGTRLTVL.

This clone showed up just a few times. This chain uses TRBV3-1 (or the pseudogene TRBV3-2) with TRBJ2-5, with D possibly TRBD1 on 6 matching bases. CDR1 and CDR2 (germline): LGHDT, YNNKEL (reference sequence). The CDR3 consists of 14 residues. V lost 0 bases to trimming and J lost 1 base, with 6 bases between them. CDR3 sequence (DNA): TGTGCCAGCAGCCAAGAGGGGGCCCAAGAGACCCAGTACTTC. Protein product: CASSQEGAQETQYF.

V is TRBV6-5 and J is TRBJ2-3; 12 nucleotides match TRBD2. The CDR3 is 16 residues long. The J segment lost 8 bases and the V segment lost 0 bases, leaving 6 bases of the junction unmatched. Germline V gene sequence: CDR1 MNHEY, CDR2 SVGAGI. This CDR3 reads CASSYSASGGAGTQYF. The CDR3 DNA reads TGTGCCAGCAGTTACTCGGCTAGCGGGGGGGCCGGTACGCAGTATTTT.

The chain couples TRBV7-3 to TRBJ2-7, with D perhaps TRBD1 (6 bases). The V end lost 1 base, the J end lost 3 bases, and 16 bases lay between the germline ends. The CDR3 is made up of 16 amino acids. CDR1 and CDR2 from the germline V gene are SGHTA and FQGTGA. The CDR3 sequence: CASSLKVLGANYEQYF. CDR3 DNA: TGTGCCAGCAGCTTAAAAGTTTTGGGGGCCAACTACGAGCAGTACTTC.

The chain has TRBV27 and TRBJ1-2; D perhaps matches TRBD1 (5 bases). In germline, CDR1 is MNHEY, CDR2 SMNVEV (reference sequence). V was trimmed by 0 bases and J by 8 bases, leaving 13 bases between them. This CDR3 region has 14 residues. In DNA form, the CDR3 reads TGTGCCAGCAGTTTATCGCCCCAGGGTATCGGCTACACCTTC. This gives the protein CASSLSPQGIGYTF.

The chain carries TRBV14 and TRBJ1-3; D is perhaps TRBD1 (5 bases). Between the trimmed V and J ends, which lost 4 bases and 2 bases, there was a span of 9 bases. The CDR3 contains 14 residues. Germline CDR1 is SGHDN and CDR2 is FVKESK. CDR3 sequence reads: CASSPLGAGNTIYF. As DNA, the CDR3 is TGTGCCAGCAGCCCGTTAGGGGCTGGAAACACCATATATTTT.

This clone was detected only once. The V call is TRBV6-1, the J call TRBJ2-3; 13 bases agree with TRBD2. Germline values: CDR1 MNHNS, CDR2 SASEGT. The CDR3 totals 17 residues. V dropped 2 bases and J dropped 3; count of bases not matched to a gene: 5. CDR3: CASSERLAGGRTDTQYF. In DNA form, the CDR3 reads TGTGCCAGCAGTGAAAGACTAGCGGGGGGAAGGACAGATACGCAGTATTTT.

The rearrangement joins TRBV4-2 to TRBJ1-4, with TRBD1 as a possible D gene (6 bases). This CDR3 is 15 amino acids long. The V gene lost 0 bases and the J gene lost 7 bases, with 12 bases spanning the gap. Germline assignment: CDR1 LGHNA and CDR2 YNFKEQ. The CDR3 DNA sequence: TGTGCCAGCAGCCAAGAATCAGGGGCGGGTGAAAAACTGTTTTTT. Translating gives CASSQESGAGEKLFF.

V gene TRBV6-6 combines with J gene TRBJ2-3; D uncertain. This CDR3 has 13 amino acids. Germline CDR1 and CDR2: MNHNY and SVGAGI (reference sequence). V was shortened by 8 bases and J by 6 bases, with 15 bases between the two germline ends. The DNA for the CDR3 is TGTGCCAGCGGCCTTCAGGTTTTTGATACGCAGTATTTT. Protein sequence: CASGLQVFDTQYF.

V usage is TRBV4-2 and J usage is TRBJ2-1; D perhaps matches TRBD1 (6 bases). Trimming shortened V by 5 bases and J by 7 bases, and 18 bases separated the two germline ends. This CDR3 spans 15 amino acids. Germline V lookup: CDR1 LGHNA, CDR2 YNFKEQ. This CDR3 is CASSSDSFPENEQFF. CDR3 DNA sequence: TGTGCCAGCAGCTCGGACAGTTTCCCGGAGAATGAGCAGTTCTTC.

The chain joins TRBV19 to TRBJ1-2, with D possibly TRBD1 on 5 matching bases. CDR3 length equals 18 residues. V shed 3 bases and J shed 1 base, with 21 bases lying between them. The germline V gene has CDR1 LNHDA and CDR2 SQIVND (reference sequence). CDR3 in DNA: TGTGCCAGTAGTATCGGGGTCGGACGGGACCCTTTTAACTATGGCTACACCTTC. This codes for CASSIGVGRDPFNYGYTF.